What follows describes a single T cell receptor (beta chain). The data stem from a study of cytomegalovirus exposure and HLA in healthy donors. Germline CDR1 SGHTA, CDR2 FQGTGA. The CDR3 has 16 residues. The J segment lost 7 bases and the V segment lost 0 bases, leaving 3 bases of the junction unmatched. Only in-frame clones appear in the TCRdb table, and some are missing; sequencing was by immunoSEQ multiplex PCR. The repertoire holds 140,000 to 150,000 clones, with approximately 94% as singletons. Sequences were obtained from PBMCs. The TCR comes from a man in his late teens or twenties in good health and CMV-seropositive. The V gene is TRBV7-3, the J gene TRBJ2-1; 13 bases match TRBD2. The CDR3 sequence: CASSLTTLAGGNEQFF. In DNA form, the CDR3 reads TGTGCCAGCAGCTTAACTACACTAGCGGGAGGGAATGAGCAGTTCTTC.